The next 25 T cell receptor beta chains were all read from a single sample in a study of neoadjuvant nivolumab and ipilimumab in lung cancer. Libraries were prepared by immunoSEQ multiplex PCR; TCRdb keeps only in-frame clonotypes and omits some of them. This sample has 15,000 to 20,000 clones, with over 80% found just once. This specimen was peripheral blood, taken before neoadjuvant nivolumab, alone or with ipilimumab. The receptor set was obtained from an adult with non-small cell lung cancer.

This chain joins TRBV18 and TRBJ2-1; 9 bases agree with TRBD1. J was trimmed by 5 bases and V by 8 bases; bases with no gene match: 4. The germline V gene encodes CDR1 KGHSH and CDR2 LQKENI. The CDR3 loop spans 13 amino acids. CDR3 sequence (DNA): TGTGCCAGCAAACAGGGGGCCCACAATGAGCAGTTCTTC. It is translated as CASKQGAHNEQFF.

V usage is TRBV5-5 and J usage is TRBJ1-2, with 11 bases aligning to TRBD1. This CDR3 is 17 amino acids long. Germline V lookup: CDR1 SGHKS, CDR2 YYEKEE (reference sequence). V dropped 0 bases and J dropped 1; count of bases not matched to a gene: 5. CDR3 bases: TGTGCCAGCAGCTTGGGGACAGGGGGCGCGATTAACTATGGCTACACCTTC. The encoded protein is CASSLGTGGAINYGYTF.

The CDR3 is CASSPGQSYEQYF. The CDR3 nucleotides read TGTGCCAGCTCACCAGGGCAGTCCTACGAGCAGTACTTC. The chain joins TRBV18 to TRBJ2-7; no clear D. Germline lookup yields CDR1 KGHSH and CDR2 LQKENI. This CDR3 region has 13 residues. Trimming removed 2 bases from V and 1 base from J, with 6 bases in between.

V and J are TRBV9 and TRBJ1-2, with 7 positions matching TRBD1. J gave up 6 bases and V 3 bases, and 5 bases lay outside the gene matches. Germline V CDR1 and CDR2: SGDLS, YYNGEE. The CDR3 runs 13 residues. The CDR3 DNA reads TGTGCCAGCAGCGACCGGGACAGAGATGGCTACACCTTC. It translates to CASSDRDRDGYTF.

V is TRBV10-3 and J is TRBJ1-2; TRBD1 aligns across 9 bases. The CDR3 has 13 residues. CDR1 is ENHRY, CDR2 SYGVKD, per germline. Unmatched junction bases numbered 9, after V lost 3 bases and J lost 13 bases. CDR3 DNA sequence: TGTGCCATCAGTGAACGACCGGACAGGGGAGTCACCTTC. It yields the protein CAISERPDRGVTF.

This clone was recorded only once. This rearrangement joins TRBV11-2 to TRBJ2-5, with 8 bases that match TRBD2. There are 15 residues in the CDR3. Germline loops: CDR1 SGHAT, CDR2 FQNNGV. Trimming removed 5 bases from V and 0 bases from J; junction bases left unmatched: 5. DNA of the CDR3: TGTGCCAGCAGCGCCGGACTAGCCGACCAAGAGACCCAGTACTTC. Translated, it gives CASSAGLADQETQYF.

The CDR3: CASSQLFVDRAGYTF. For the CDR3, the DNA is TGCGCCAGCAGCCAACTCTTCGTAGACAGGGCTGGCTACACCTTC. The chain has TRBV4-1 and TRBJ1-2; 7 bases match TRBD1. The CDR3 length is 15 residues. The V gene end was trimmed by 2 bases and the J gene end by 7 bases; junction bases not matched to a gene: 10. Germline V gene data show CDR1 as MGHRA and CDR2 as YSYEKL.

In nucleotides, the CDR3 is TGCGCCAGCAGCCCGACCCTAACGGGAACTGAAGCTTTCTTT. Amino acid sequence: CASSPTLTGTEAFF. The chain recombines TRBV5-1 with TRBJ1-1; no clear D gene. The CDR3 extends over 14 amino acids. Trimming stripped 4 bases from V and 5 bases from J, with 15 bases between. The germline V gene has CDR1 SGHRS and CDR2 YFSETQ.

The chain uses TRBV30 and TRBJ2-1, with 11 bases matching TRBD2. This CDR3 has 13 amino acids. Germline CDR1 is GTSNPN and CDR2 is SVGIG (reference sequence). The ends lost 7 bases at V and 9 bases at J; junction bases unmatched: 8. For the CDR3, the DNA is TGTGCCTCGACACTAGCGGGAGTAGGTGAGCAGTTCTTC. Translation gives CASTLAGVGEQFF. Looking up the rest from reference TRBV30 and TRBJ2-1 gives the full variable domain: SQTIHQWPATLVQPVGSPLSLECTVEGTSNPNLYWYRQAAGRGLQLLFYSVGIGQISSEVPQNLSASRPQDRQFILSSKKLLLSDSGFYLCASTLAGVGEQFFGPGTRLTVL.

The chain is built from TRBV4-1 and TRBJ2-3; D is ambiguous. Germline lookup yields CDR1 MGHRA and CDR2 YSYEKL. V was pared by 0 bases and J by 3 bases, with 7 bases between. CDR3 length: 14 residues. The CDR3 reads CASSQETHTDTQYF. For the CDR3, the DNA is TGCGCCAGCAGCCAAGAAACCCATACAGATACGCAGTATTTT.

The chain recombines TRBV19 with TRBJ2-2, with D hard to call. Trimming removed 4 bases at V and 1 base at J, with 7 bases between. This CDR3 contains 14 residues. Germline CDR1 and CDR2: LNHDA and SQIVND (reference sequence). CDR3: CASSTAKNTGELFF. CDR3 coding DNA: TGTGCCAGTAGTACCGCCAAGAACACCGGGGAGCTGTTTTTT.

This sequence joins TRBV10-2 and TRBJ2-7; 7 bases match TRBD1. CDR1 and CDR2 (germline): WSHSY, SAAADI. The CDR3 sequence is 15 residues long. The V and J ends lost 4 bases and 3 bases, in that order; junction bases with no gene match: 9. The CDR3 DNA reads TGCGCCAGCAGTGGAAGACAGGGCCTCTTCTACGAGCAGTACTTC. Encoded protein: CASSGRQGLFYEQYF.

The chain couples TRBV18 to TRBJ1-3; no reliable D call. V dropped 2 bases and J dropped 8 bases, with 10 bases sitting between them. CDR1 and CDR2 (germline): KGHSH, LQKENI. The CDR3 covers 13 residues. The CDR3, as DNA: TGTGCCAGCTCACCATCACCCAAAGACACCATATATTTT. Amino acids: CASSPSPKDTIYF.

The rearrangement links TRBV6-6 to TRBJ1-1, with 10 bases that match TRBD1. The CDR3 runs 14 residues. V shed 5 bases and J 4 bases; nucleotides not matched to a gene: 4. Germline V lookup: CDR1 MNHNY, CDR2 SVGAGI (reference sequence). CDR3 region: CASSPWTGGTEAFF. The DNA for the CDR3 is TGTGCCAGCAGTCCCTGGACAGGGGGCACTGAAGCTTTCTTT.

This clone has just one count. The chain carries TRBV28 and TRBJ1-2, with 8 bases fitting TRBD1. J gave up 5 bases and V 5 bases, and 7 bases lay outside the gene matches. CDR3 length: 14 amino acids. Per germline, CDR1 MDHEN and CDR2 SYDVKM. CDR3 sequence reads: CASSGQGNGYGYTF. Here the CDR3 DNA reads TGTGCCAGCAGTGGACAGGGCAATGGTTATGGCTACACCTTC.

The genes are TRBV5-6 and TRBJ2-4; no clear D gene. The CDR3 is 14 amino acids. Per the germline V gene, CDR1 is SGHDT and CDR2 is YYEEEE. V gave up 0 bases and J gave up 0 bases, with 4 bases separating them. The CDR3 sequence: CASSLGLAKNIQYF. The CDR3 DNA is TGTGCCAGCAGCTTGGGGTTAGCCAAAAACATTCAGTACTTC.

The chain uses TRBV18 and TRBJ1-1; no clear D. CDR1 KGHSH and CDR2 LQKENI come from the germline V gene. V was pared by 5 bases and J by 4 bases, with 14 bases between. The CDR3 contains 14 residues. CDR3 DNA: TGTGCCAGCTCAAGCGGGGTCTGGGGCACTGAAGCTTTCTTT. Encoded protein: CASSSGVWGTEAFF.

This clone was seen only once. The CDR3 bases are TGTGCCAGCAGCCCGCGCCTCCGACTAGCGGGAAGCACAGATACGCAGTATTTT. It encodes CASSPRLRLAGSTDTQYF. V gene TRBV11-2 combines with J gene TRBJ2-3, with 11 bases that match TRBD2. Germline V gene data show CDR1 as SGHAT and CDR2 as FQNNGV. The CDR3 covers 18 residues. J lost 0 bases, V lost 5 bases, and 10 bases had no gene match.

The rearrangement links TRBV18 to TRBJ2-2, with a weak D call TRBD1 (5 bases). Per the germline V gene, CDR1 is KGHSH and CDR2 is LQKENI. V lost 4 bases to trimming and J lost 7 bases, with 10 bases between them. The CDR3 runs to 13 residues. CDR3 region: CASSRQSLGELFF. CDR3 coding DNA: TGTGCCAGCTCACGACAGTCCCTCGGGGAGCTGTTTTTT.

The rearrangement joins TRBV5-1 to TRBJ2-3; D may match TRBD1 or TRBD2 (5 bases each). There are 15 residues in the CDR3. Per the germline V gene, CDR1 is SGHRS and CDR2 is YFSETQ. Trimming removed 4 bases from V and 2 bases from J, with 14 bases in between. CDR3 region: CASSGTGKFTDTQYF. In DNA form, the CDR3 reads TGCGCCAGCAGCGGGACGGGTAAATTCACAGATACGCAGTATTTT. Together with reference TRBV5-1 and TRBJ2-3, the CDR3 gives the full variable domain: KAGVTQTPRYLIKTRGQQVTLSCSPISGHRSVSWYQQTPGQGLQFLFEYFSETQRNKGNFPGRFSGRQFSNSRSEMNVSTLELGDSALYLCASSGTGKFTDTQYFGPGTRLTVL.

V usage is TRBV30 and J usage is TRBJ2-3; TRBD1 agrees at 10 bases. This CDR3 region has 15 residues. V was pared by 3 bases and J by 6 bases, with 9 bases of the junction left unmatched. Germline lookup yields CDR1 GTSNPN and CDR2 SVGIG (reference sequence). This CDR3 is CAWSRQGAQGDTQYF. In nucleotides, the CDR3 is TGTGCCTGGAGCAGACAGGGGGCGCAGGGGGATACGCAGTATTTT.

The V call is TRBV7-8, the J call TRBJ1-1, with a weak D call TRBD1 (5 bases). The CDR3 contains 14 residues. CDR1 SGHVS and CDR2 FQNEAQ come from the germline V gene. V lost 3 bases and J lost 1, with 9 bases in between. CDR3: CASSFGAGNTEAFF. CDR3 nucleotide sequence: TGTGCCAGCAGCTTTGGGGCAGGGAACACTGAAGCTTTCTTT.

The V gene is TRBV19, the J gene TRBJ2-1; no clear D. Germline CDR1 and CDR2: LNHDA and SQIVND (reference sequence). The CDR3 is 13 residues long. The V end lost 6 bases, the J end lost 6 bases, and 12 bases lay between the germline ends. The CDR3: CASRATSGNEQFF. In DNA form, the CDR3 reads TGTGCCAGTAGGGCTACTTCGGGCAATGAGCAGTTCTTC.

The chain has TRBV27 and TRBJ1-1, with D uncertain. Germline CDR1 MNHEY, CDR2 SMNVEV (reference sequence). Deletions cut 6 bases from V and 5 bases from J, with 10 bases between. This CDR3 is 12 amino acids long. In DNA, the CDR3 is TGTGCCAGCAGAGGAGCTAAGACTGAAGCTTTCTTT. Translating it yields CASRGAKTEAFF.

The chain joins TRBV2 to TRBJ2-1; 10 nucleotides line up with TRBD2. CDR1 and CDR2 (germline): SNHLY, FYNNEI. CDR3 length equals 15 residues. V lost 8 bases to trimming and J lost 7 bases; unmatched junction nucleotides: 11. The CDR3 coding sequence is TGTGCCAGCGACCCTAGCGGGAGTGGGCTGAATGAGCAGTTCTTC. This codes for CASDPSGSGLNEQFF.